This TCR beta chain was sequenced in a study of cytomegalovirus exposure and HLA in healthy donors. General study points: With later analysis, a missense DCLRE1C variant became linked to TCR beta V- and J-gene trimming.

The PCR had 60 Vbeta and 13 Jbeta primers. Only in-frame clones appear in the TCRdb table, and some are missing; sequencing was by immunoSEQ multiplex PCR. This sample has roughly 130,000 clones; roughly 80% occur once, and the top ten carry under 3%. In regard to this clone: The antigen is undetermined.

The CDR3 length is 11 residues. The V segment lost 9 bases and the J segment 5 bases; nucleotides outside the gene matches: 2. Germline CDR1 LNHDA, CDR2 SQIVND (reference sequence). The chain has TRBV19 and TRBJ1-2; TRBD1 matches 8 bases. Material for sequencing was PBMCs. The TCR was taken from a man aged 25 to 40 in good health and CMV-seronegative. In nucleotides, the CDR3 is TGTGCCAGCCGGGACAGGTATGGCTACACCTTC. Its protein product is CASRDRYGYTF.